A single sample is the source of the 9 T cell receptor beta chains below, sequenced in a study of blood T cells in healthy people across ages. Alongside a J-beta primer mix, a sample-barcoded 5' primer served in a second PCR lasting about 7 to 11 cycles. One entry per CDR3 protein results from TCRdb running MiXCR on the 5' RACE reads. Of 700,000 to 800,000 distinct CDR3 sequences listed, 43% are singletons. What was sequenced was blood. These receptors came from a woman aged 55-70 years in good health.

A note on this clonotype: The CDR3 carries no conserved terminal phenylalanine or tryptophan, so it likely arises from a read error. The chain links TRBV12-3 or TRBV12-4 to TRBJ2-5; a weak D match, TRBD1 (6 bases). V dropped 5 bases and J dropped 3 bases, with 13 bases sitting between them. The CDR3 is made up of 14 amino acids. The CDR3 spells CASSVLGAEETQYL. CDR3 in DNA: TGTGCCAGCAGTGTGTTGGGGGCGGAAGAGACCCAGTACCTC.

The chain is built from TRBV30 and TRBJ2-5; 7 nucleotides align to TRBD1. Per the germline V gene, CDR1 is GTSNPN and CDR2 is SVGIG (reference sequence). V lost 1 base and J lost 3; bases outside the gene matches: 11. The CDR3 covers 16 residues. As DNA, the CDR3 is TGTGCCTGGAGTGGGATGTACGGGACAGAGAAAGAGACCCAGTACTTC. It yields the protein CAWSGMYGTEKETQYF. The full variable domain, with the rest looked up from reference TRBV30 and TRBJ2-5, is SQTIHQWPATLVQPVGSPLSLECTVEGTSNPNLYWYRQAAGRGLQLLFYSVGIGQISSEVPQNLSASRPQDRQFILSSKKLLLSDSGFYLCAWSGMYGTEKETQYFGPGTRLLVL.

The table lists this clonotype with a few counts. The V call is TRBV9, the J call TRBJ2-7; 8 bases fit TRBD2. After removal of 3 bases from V and 0 bases from J, the junction contained 20 bases not matched to a gene. The germline V gene encodes CDR1 SGDLS and CDR2 YYNGEE. The CDR3 is made up of 20 amino acids. The CDR3: CASSADSGDRSKTDSYEQYF. CDR3 nucleotide sequence: TGTGCCAGCAGCGCGGATAGCGGGGATCGATCCAAAACCGACTCCTACGAGCAGTACTTC.

In its sample, this clonotype was seen a few times. The J gene is TRBJ1-6, the V gene TRBV3-1; 11 bases map to TRBD1. The length of the CDR3 is 16 residues. The trim removed 5 bases at V and 10 bases at J, leaving 10 bases unmatched. Germline V gene sequence: CDR1 LGHDT, CDR2 YNNKEL (reference sequence). The CDR3 DNA reads as TGTGCCAGCAGCTCCCACTCCGGGACAGGGGGATCACCCCTCCACTTT. Translated: CASSSHSGTGGSPLHF.

V gene TRBV29-1 combines with J gene TRBJ1-1; tentative D call: TRBD1 (5 bases). Germline V gene lookup returns CDR1 SQVTM and CDR2 ANQGSEA. CDR3 length: 13 residues. The V and J ends lost 6 bases and 3 bases respectively, with 14 bases between them. The CDR3 spells CSVRGQGDTEAFF. CDR3 bases: TGCAGCGTCCGAGGGCAGGGTGACACTGAAGCTTTCTTT.

V gene TRBV20-1 combines with J gene TRBJ2-1, with unresolved D. Germline V lookup: CDR1 DFQATT, CDR2 SNEGSKA (reference sequence). There are 12 residues in the CDR3. The V end lost 5 bases, the J end lost 9 bases, and 14 bases lay between the germline ends. The CDR3 region is CSASYSESEQFF. In nucleotides, the CDR3 is TGCAGTGCTTCCTACAGCGAGAGTGAGCAGTTCTTC.

This clonotype was detected only a few times. This rearrangement joins TRBV2 to TRBJ2-5; unclear D gene. The CDR3 loop spans 13 amino acids. V lost 8 bases and J lost 2, with 12 bases in between. The germline V gene has CDR1 SNHLY and CDR2 FYNNEI. DNA of the CDR3: TGTGCCAGCTCGGACCAAGGGCAAGAGACCCAGTACTTC. Protein: CASSDQGQETQYF.

The chain carries TRBV3-1 and TRBJ2-1, with a weak D call TRBD1 (5 bases). CDR3 length: 14 amino acids. The germline gives CDR1 LGHDT, CDR2 YNNKEL (reference sequence). Trimming removed 4 bases from V and 2 bases from J, with 9 bases in between. This CDR3 reads CASSLGQPYNEQFF. The CDR3 region has the DNA TGTGCCAGCAGCCTGGGGCAGCCCTACAATGAGCAGTTCTTC.

Concerning this clonotype itself: This clone may be a read error of a much larger clone one base away. The genes are TRBV7-9 and TRBJ2-1, with 8 positions matching TRBD1. After removal of 7 bases from V and 8 bases from J, the junction contained 4 bases not matched to a gene. The CDR3 is 12 residues long. Germline CDR1 reads SEHNR; CDR2 reads FQNEAQ (reference sequence). The CDR3 coding sequence is TGTGCCAGCACCCAGGGGGCAGATGAGCAGTTCTTC. Protein product: CASTQGADEQFF. Drawing the rest from reference TRBV7-9 and TRBJ2-1, the complete variable domain is DTGVSQNPRHKITKRGQNVTFRCDPISEHNRLYWYRQTLGQGPEFLTYFQNEAQLEKSRLLSDRFSAERPKGSFSTLEIQRTEQGDSAMYLCASTQGADEQFFGPGTRLTVL.